The 17 T cell receptor beta chains presented below share a single source sample, sequenced in a study of tissue T cells after allogeneic stem cell transplantation. The protocol was immunoSEQ multiplex PCR, while the TCRdb copy is restricted to in-frame clones and leaves out a portion. The sample contains several thousand clones, about half of which appear only once. Time point of the sample: mouse harvest day 7 after allogeneic transplant. Each mouse received 10^7 T-cell-depleted marrow cells plus 10^6 splenic CD5+ T cells by tail vein. Sequencing was done on a sample of gut tissue. Receptors were obtained from a female BALB/c mouse given C57BL/6 T cells with graft-versus-host disease after an allogeneic hematopoietic cell transplant.

In its sample, this clone was seen a few times. The germline and genes are mouse ones. The read ends 1 residue before the CDR3 terminus; that terminus is restored from the germline J gene. This chain connects TRBV26 to TRBJ2-7; no clear D. The V gene's germline CDR1 is KGHPV and CDR2 FQNQEV (reference sequence). Trimming removed 6 bases at V and 4 bases at J, with 7 bases between. The CDR3 contains 11 residues. The sequenced CDR3 bases are TGTGCCAGCAGCCAACAGTATGAACAGTAC. Its protein is CASSQQYEQY. The full-length CDR3 reads as CASSQQYEQYF.

A word on this clone: Here the gene names and germline are mouse. Read data end 1 residue before the CDR3 end; the end is taken from the germline J gene. The chain joins TRBV3 to TRBJ2-2; TRBD2 matches 9 bases. CDR3 length equals 16 residues. Germline loops: CDR1 SNHLY, CDR2 FYNGKV (reference sequence). V was clipped by 4 bases and J by 0 bases; unmatched bases: 3. Partial CDR3 DNA: TGTGCCAGCAGCTCCCTGGGGGGGACAAACACCGGGCAGCTCTAC. Its protein product is CASSSLGGTNTGQLY. The full CDR3 reads CASSSLGGTNTGQLYF.

Note on this clone: Gene names follow the mouse nomenclature. The read ends 1 residue early relative to the CDR3; the germline J gene fills the gap. V is TRBV23 and J is TRBJ1-1. The CDR3 is 13 residues long. From germline, CDR1 is KGHTA and CDR2 FQNQQP. Incomplete CDR3 DNA: TGCTCCAGCAGTCAATCGGGGAGCACAGAAGTCTTC. Protein sequence: CSSSQSGSTEVF. The full CDR3 reads CSSSQSGSTEVFF.

To note about this clone: Mouse germline and gene names are used. The read is 1 residue too short to cover the CDR3 end, so that end is filled in from the germline J gene. The chain links TRBV26 to TRBJ2-3, with TRBD1 matching over 9 bases. This CDR3 has 16 residues. CDR1 KGHPV and CDR2 FQNQEV come from the germline V gene (reference sequence). J gave up 3 bases and V 6 bases, and 10 bases lay outside the gene matches. Partial CDR3 DNA: TGTGCCAGCAGCCAGCTGGGACAGGGTCGGGCAGAAACGCTGTAT. Translated, it gives CASSQLGQGRAETLY. The CDR3 in full is CASSQLGQGRAETLYF.

The sample holds a few counts of this clone. Gene names are mouse gene names. The read finishes 1 residue shy of the CDR3 end, and the germline J gene is used to complete it. This chain uses TRBV12-2 with TRBJ1-4, with 8 bases lining up with TRBD1. Germline CDR1 and CDR2: SGHLS and HYDKME. This CDR3 spans 15 amino acids. The junction had 5 bases not matched to a gene; V was cut back by 0 bases and J by 6 bases. CDR3 DNA (partial): TGTGCCAGCTCTCTCGCGCAGGGGGCGGACGAAAGATTATTT. It translates to CASSLAQGADERLF. The CDR3 in full is CASSLAQGADERLFF.

A few counts support this clone. Gene names refer to mouse genes. The read ends 1 residue early relative to the CDR3; the germline J gene fills the gap. The chain employs TRBV26 and TRBJ1-3; no clear D. This CDR3 is 13 amino acids long. Germline loops: CDR1 KGHPV, CDR2 FQNQEV (reference sequence). Trimming pared 10 bases from V and 0 bases from J, leaving 10 bases between. CDR3 DNA, as far as it was read: TGTGCCACCTCGACTCTTTCTGGAAATACGCTCTAT. Its protein product is CATSTLSGNTLY. The entire CDR3 protein reads CATSTLSGNTLYF.

This clone rates as medium-sized. Gene names refer to mouse genes. The read terminates 1 residue before the CDR3 end, so the remaining end is supplied by the germline J gene. The chain combines TRBV17 with TRBJ1-3; 7 bases are a match to TRBD1. This CDR3 comprises 16 residues. Germline-derived CDR1 and CDR2 are MNHDT and YYDKIL. The V gene end was trimmed by 3 bases and the J gene end by 0 bases; junction bases not matched to a gene: 5. The CDR3 is CASSRGTALSGNTLYF. Partial CDR3 DNA: TGTGCTAGCAGTAGGGGGACAGCCCTTTCTGGAAATACGCTCTAT.

This clone was seen once. Here the gene names and germline are mouse. The DNA ends 1 residue before the CDR3 does, and the rest of the CDR3 is filled in from the germline J gene. The chain carries TRBV1 and TRBJ1-6; 7 bases map to TRBD1. TRBJ1-6 is an ORF; its function is uncertain. The germline V gene encodes CDR1 NSQYPW and CDR2 LRSPGD (reference sequence). V shed 2 bases, J shed 7 bases, and the junction held 2 bases outside the gene matches. The CDR3 is made up of 14 amino acids. The CDR3 sequence is CTCSARGRNSPLYF. The part of the CDR3 DNA that was read is TGCACCTGCAGTGCAAGGGGGCGCAATTCGCCCCTCTAC.

In this sample, this clone turned up a few times. Gene names and germline refer to mouse. The CDR3 goes on 1 residue after the read ends, and that part is filled in from the germline J gene. The chain has TRBV26 and TRBJ1-1; 9 bases are a match to TRBD1. V gave up 4 bases and J gave up 0 bases; unmatched junction bases: 3. The CDR3 length is 15 residues. The germline CDR1 and CDR2 sequences are KGHPV and FQNQEV (reference sequence). The CDR3 DNA, read in part, is TGTGCCAGCAGTCCTTACAGGGGGCCAAACACAGAAGTCTTC. Its translation is CASSPYRGPNTEVF. In full, the CDR3 is CASSPYRGPNTEVFF.

Note on this clone: Germline and genes: mouse. With the read ending 1 residue before the CDR3 end, the germline J gene is used to fill in that end. V gene TRBV26 combines with J gene TRBJ1-3; a possible D gene is TRBD1 (6 bases). Germline V gene sequence: CDR1 KGHPV, CDR2 FQNQEV (reference sequence). CDR3 size: 15 residues. V was shortened by 3 bases and J by 0 bases, with 9 bases between the two germline ends. The CDR3 bases that were read are TGTGCCAGCAGTCTAGGGGGGGATTCTGGAAATACGCTCTAT. Residues: CASSLGGDSGNTLY. The entire CDR3 reads CASSLGGDSGNTLYF.

A note on this clone: Gene names are the mouse ones. Read coverage stops 1 residue before the CDR3 terminus; the germline J gene supplies the remainder. The V call is TRBV13-2, the J call TRBJ1-4; tentative D call: TRBD1 (6 bases). V lost 6 bases, J lost 5 bases, and 14 bases lay in between. The CDR3 consists of 14 residues. Germline lookup yields CDR1 NNHNN and CDR2 SYGAGS (reference sequence). The sequenced CDR3 bases are TGTGCCAGCGCCCCCCGGGGGGCGAACGAAAGATTATTT. Translating it yields CASAPRGANERLF. In full, the CDR3 is CASAPRGANERLFF.

With regard to this clone: Mouse gene names and germline throughout. The CDR3 end lies 1 residue beyond the end of the read and is filled in from the germline J gene. The chain couples TRBV26 to TRBJ1-6; unclear D gene. TRBJ1-6 is flagged as an ORF with uncertain function. V was shortened by 1 base and J by 5 bases, with 6 bases between the two germline ends. The CDR3 sequence is 14 residues long. Germline assignment: CDR1 KGHPV and CDR2 FQNQEV (reference sequence). The chain's CDR3 is CASSLWQNNSPLYF. Partial CDR3 DNA: TGTGCCAGCAGTCTGTGGCAGAATAATTCGCCCCTCTAC.

A remark on this clone: Each gene name is a mouse one. Sequencing ends 1 residue short of the CDR3 end; the germline J gene provides the rest. This chain uses TRBV19 with TRBJ2-4; TRBD2 agrees at 13 bases. Germline V gives CDR1 FNHDT, CDR2 SITEND (reference sequence). There are 16 residues in the CDR3. The junction had 3 bases not matched to a gene; V was cut back by 4 bases and J by 1 base. The part of the CDR3 DNA that was read is TGTGCCAGCAGTTTGGGACTGGGGGGGGGTCAAAACACCTTGTAC. It is translated as CASSLGLGGGQNTLY. The complete CDR3 protein is CASSLGLGGGQNTLYF.

This clone has just a few counts. Genes and germline come from the mouse. The observed sequence ends 1 residue before the CDR3 terminus, with the missing tail filled in from the germline J gene. The genes are TRBV15 and TRBJ2-7; 9 bases map to TRBD2. Germline loops: CDR1 SGHND, CDR2 FRSKSL. CDR3 length equals 14 residues. After removal of 3 bases from V and 2 bases from J, the junction contained 2 bases not matched to a gene. CDR3: CASSFGGAPYEQYF. Partial CDR3 DNA: TGTGCCAGCAGTTTTGGGGGGGCCCCCTATGAACAGTAC.

This clone has a single count. Germline and genes here are mouse. The read terminates 1 residue ahead of where the CDR3 ends, so the germline J gene completes it. The sample has other DNA sequences that encode this CDR3 too. This chain joins TRBV26 and TRBJ1-1, with D uncertain. The germline V and J ends were trimmed by 4 bases and 1 base, with 7 bases remaining between them. The length of the CDR3 is 13 residues. Germline V gene data show CDR1 as KGHPV and CDR2 as FQNQEV (reference sequence). The part of the CDR3 DNA that was read is TGTGCCAGCAGTCGAGGAGGAAACACAGAAGTCTTC. This translates into CASSRGGNTEVF. The whole CDR3 protein reads CASSRGGNTEVFF.

Notes on this clone: The listed genes are named as in mouse. The read terminates 1 residue ahead of where the CDR3 ends, so the germline J gene completes it. The genes are TRBV26 and TRBJ1-4; TRBD1 might be the D (6 bases). V dropped 2 bases and J dropped 0 bases, with 7 bases sitting between them. The CDR3 has 15 residues. Germline CDR1 reads KGHPV; CDR2 reads FQNQEV (reference sequence). The CDR3 protein is CASSLGQISNERLFF. CDR3 DNA, as far as it was read: TGTGCCAGCAGTCTGGGACAGATTTCCAACGAAAGATTATTT.

As regards this clone: Mouse names are used for the genes. The CDR3 region is CASSLDNYNSPLYF. The part of the CDR3 DNA that was read is TGTGCCAGCTCTCTCGACAACTATAATTCGCCCCTCTAC. This chain uses TRBV12-1 with TRBJ1-6; D call uncertain. Read sequence stops 1 residue before the CDR3 end, and the germline J gene provides the missing end. TRBJ1-6 is noted as an ORF with a role that remains uncertain. V lost 0 bases and J 3 bases, leaving 5 bases between the germline ends. Germline V gene data show CDR1 as SGHSN and CDR2 as HYEKVE. CDR3 length equals 14 residues.